The present T cell receptor beta chain was sequenced within a study of T cell responses to AZD1222 COVID-19 vaccine (dated by TCRdb to 2020 to 2022). In terms of the full investigation: A total of 233 trial participants underwent TCR sequencing, of whom some 210 received two doses of AZD1222 and around 25 received two doses of the MenACWY control vaccine. Trial participants were enrolled by age into 18-55, 56-69 and 70-plus year subgroups, with approximately 150, 30 and 60 TCR-sequenced participants respectively. Study-level results and caveats: Conclusions about previously exposed vaccinees were limited because only a handful of AZD1222 recipients were SARS-CoV-2 seropositive at baseline. In the small 56-69-year group, the increase in depth fell short of significance, most likely because of low power. After two AZD1222 doses, both the breadth and the depth of spike-specific TCRs were significantly higher than at day 0 and than in MenACWY recipients. Reportedly, close to half of the unique spike-specific TCRs recognized epitopes lying outside the regions that are mutated in the B.1.351 and B.1.1.7 variants. Most participants were white British and females outnumbered males, and the authors suggested that clonal diversity may have been underestimated. Because no day 14 peak-response samples were available, the repertoires could be characterized only after the peak T cell response. CD4 TCRs associated with the vaccine covered the entire spike protein, and the dominant responses were in regions 160-218 and 743-854.

The sample's time point, from its label and the paper: about 28 days (+/-7) after the second vaccine dose. AZD1222 recipients with second doses at about 4 weeks or about 12 weeks were pooled, because spike-specific TCR depth and breadth did not differ between schedules. Vaccinee samples came from UK trials COV001 and COV002, including a single-blind randomized controlled phase 2/3 trial of AZD1222 (ChAdOx1 nCoV-19) in healthy adults. For TCRbeta chain sequencing, PBMC samples from trial participants were taken at day 0 and at day 28 after the second dose. CDR1 and CDR2, per the germline V gene (reference sequence), are LGHDT and YNNKEL. V gives up 6 bases and J gives up 2 bases, and the segment between their germline ends measures 13 bases. The CDR3 starts with the cysteine, ends with the phenylalanine, and has 15 residues. Kept here is only the CDR3 DNA, which spans 45 bases and is read in frame from base 1.

The CDR3 regions of human TCRbeta chains were analyzed by immunosequencing. The original methods were these. TCRs in the repertoires were matched against a reference library of SARS-CoV-2-specific TCRs that had been generated with the MIRA antigen-specificity platform. Breadth was defined as the fraction of unique TCRs that were SARS-CoV-2-associated, and depth was defined as the fraction of total T cells that were SARS-CoV-2-associated. Each spike-specific TCR was assigned to its reactive spike region and to a CD4 or CD8 class using the MIRA data. Log10-transformed breadth and depth values were compared by one-way ANOVA with Sidak's multiple comparisons tests. TCRdb obtained this table from immuneACCESS and retained in-frame rearrangements with V and J assigned. These tables miss some clones; where compared with another copy, unresolved V genes account for less than half of the shortfall, and the remainder is unexplained. The V and J calls and clone size were taken over from that table, and D and trimming were inferred from the DNA. Counted in this sample were more than 80,000 clones; over 75% of them appeared once. The leading ten clones occupy over 10% of the sample.

Note on this clone: Which antigen it targets is not known. It has no much larger one-base neighbor in the sample; base qualities were not kept.

The sequence derives from an adult who received the AZD1222 COVID-19 vaccine. Sequenced material: peripheral blood, taken 28 days after the second AZD1222 dose. The chain is assembled from TRBV3-1 (or the pseudogene TRBV3-2) and TRBJ2-2; TRBD1 could be the D gene, as 5 bases match. This receptor carries the CDR3 CASSRVQGNTGELFF. The DNA sequence follows: TGTGCCAGCAGTCGAGTCCAGGGTAACACCGGGGAGCTGTTTTTT.